The clone carrying this T cell receptor (beta chain) was found a few times. Its target is unknown. The PCR used 60 Vbeta and 13 Jbeta primers. TCRdb's table, derived via immunoSEQ multiplex PCR, lists solely in-frame clones and lacks some. The data show under 150,000 clones, with over 70% seen just once and around 3.6% held by the top ten. Trimming left V 3 bases short and J 7 bases short, with 16 bases between. This CDR3 spans 15 amino acids. Germline loops: CDR1 KGHSH, CDR2 LQKENI. The sample belongs to a study of cytomegalovirus exposure and HLA in healthy donors. For the study at large: As released early, the data held about 85 million unique TCRs from HLA-typed donors.

The study, taken as a whole, reports: Common viral pathogens seemed to be connected with several of the most significant clusters, according to a later analysis.

Specimen: PBMCs. V and J are TRBV18 and TRBJ2-1; possibly TRBD2 for D (5 bases). This TCR was recovered from a woman between 40 and 50 years old in good health and CMV-seronegative. DNA of the CDR3: TGTGCCAGCTCACCCCGGGGTCCCAAAGGGAATGAGCAGTTCTTC. Protein: CASSPRGPKGNEQFF.